This T cell receptor (beta chain) was sequenced for a study of cytomegalovirus exposure and HLA in healthy donors (dated by TCRdb to the late 2010s). Concerning the study at large: An earlier analysis of about 530 of the donors reported approximately 300 Gb of sequence data and 95 million to 140 million unique TCR beta sequences obtained from 150 million to 200 million T cells. Roughly 320 gigabases of sequencing data and roughly 80 million unique TCR sequences made up an early release that covered roughly 670 HLA-typed donors. Among the roughly 400 genotyped donors, roughly 80% belonged to the genetic ancestry cluster associated with self-reported Caucasian donors. The study aimed to test whether cataloging public T cell receptors could reveal signatures of past pathogen exposure. The T cell repertoires of several hundred subjects were profiled by immunosequencing and related to cytomegalovirus serostatus. A separate validation cohort of roughly 110 different subjects was used in addition to the 666-subject first cohort. To predict cytomegalovirus infection status, the study brought together high-throughput TCR immunosequencing, statistical association of individual TCRs with disease status, and machine learning. To study patterns of TCR occurrence, a later analysis re-analyzed previously published TCR beta repertoires from under 750 donors and added high-resolution HLA genotyping. Rather than drawing on any new phenotypic data, the later analysis identified candidate immune exposures from TCR beta sequences and the way those sequences occurred across donors. In an earlier analysis of 587 of the donors, high-throughput TCR beta sequencing was used to judge whether each TCR beta V gene segment behaved as functional or pseudogenic. Donor age, sex, ethnicity and CMV serostatus were compiled together with the repertoire data. A later genetic analysis used genome-wide SNP genotypes for about 55% of the 666 donors, treating that subset as a discovery cohort. Every discovery cohort repertoire had been produced on one sequencing platform. Class I and class II HLA loci were covered by the typing at four-digit resolution. Typing coverage varied by locus: about 620-640 donors for A, B, C, DRB1 and DQB1; roughly 510 for DQA1; over 600 for DPA1; approximately 450 for DPB1. About five DR-DQ haplotypes were handled as single units for association and clustering, since linkage in the cohort was strong. Among some 400 genotyped donors of the cohort, an average of approximately 240,000 unique TCR beta nucleotide sequences was sequenced per donor, of which about 19% were non-productive.

Library prep was done by the immunoSEQ multiplex PCR assay. A mixture of 60 forward primers for TCR Vbeta segments and 13 reverse primers for TCR Jbeta segments was used in the multiplex PCR. The CDR3 region of rearranged TCR beta genes was amplified from genomic DNA by a multiplex PCR assay. On the Illumina HiSeq System, the amplified TCR beta libraries were sequenced as 87-base-pair reads. The authors' analysis ran thus. Across the 500 to 700 repertoires, a later analysis counted 80 million or so unique TCR beta chains, some 11 million of which were shared by at least two donors. Raw reads were error-corrected and collapsed into unique sequences by a nearest-neighbor algorithm in which closely related sequences were merged to remove PCR and sequencing errors. Alignment of CDR3 sequences to IMGT reference sequences was used to assign V, D and J gene segments. For a sequence to be retained, a match of at least six nucleotides was required to both a V gene segment and a J gene segment. A rearrangement was called productive if the CDR3 had no stop codons and remained in frame with V and J, and every other rearrangement was called non-productive. CDR3 was defined according to IMGT convention as the region running from the second conserved V-encoded cysteine to the conserved J-encoded phenylalanine. Sequences without an unambiguous match to a single V gene segment were excluded from the earlier analysis of approximately 600 of the donors. An earlier analysis of a few hundred of the donors classified V segments as functional when productive rearrangements were above 56.7% and as segregating when the standard deviation between donors was above 5%. To diagnose cytomegalovirus status from the catalog of TCR beta chain sequences, a statistical classification framework was built. In a later analysis, TCR nucleotide sequences were compared against IMGT/GENE-DB human TR gene sequences so that V and J genes could be assigned. In a later analysis, CDR3 sequences and most-parsimonious VDJ recombination scenarios were assigned using the TCRdist pipeline. In a later analysis, each TCR beta chain was defined by its CDR3 amino acid sequence together with its V-gene family, and reads lacking a unique V-gene family were excluded. In a later analysis, fewer than 650 highly shared, low-generation-probability nucleotide sequences were removed to address suspected cross-contamination and a sequencing artifact. In a later analysis, a clonal expansion index for each public chain was calculated from normalized within-repertoire ranks of inferred template counts. In a later analysis, generation probabilities were computed with a VDJ recombination model fitted to out-of-frame rearrangements, and the resulting probabilities were checked against IGoR. Hypergeometric tests were used in a later analysis to score TCR-TCR, TCR-HLA and TCR-CMV co-occurrence, with a repertoire-size bias correction applied to the TCR pairs. A later analysis estimated false discovery rates by permuting HLA or CMV assignments 20 times. A later analysis grouped co-occurring TCRs with DBSCAN, adding TCRdist sequence similarity when clustering within HLA-allele-positive subsets. Repertoires with fewer than 30,000 or more than 120,000 public chains, plus five repertoires with anomalous nucleotide sharing, were excluded from co-occurrence clustering. Sourced from immuneACCESS, this table was stored by TCRdb with only in-frame sequences that have V and J called. A share of the clones is absent; for the studies checked, an unresolved V gene accounts for under half, and the remainder has no known explanation. V, J and clone size are those of that table, while D and trimming were read from the DNA. This sample lists around 150,000 clones; about three quarters were detected once. Together, the top ten hold 3.9% of the sample.

In regard to this clone: This receptor's antigen is unknown. No base-level quality is on record; no much larger clone is a single base apart.

The CDR3 spans 14 residues, from the cysteine through the phenylalanine. Left in the record is the CDR3 DNA by itself, 42 bases read in frame from the first base. V is clipped by 3 bases and J by 6 bases, and the sequence between their germline boundaries is 13 bases long. CDR1 is given as WSHSY and CDR2 as SAAADI, both from the germline V gene. What the work shows at the level of the full study, not this receptor alone: A later analysis reported that several top co-occurrence clusters appeared linked to parvovirus B19, influenza, CMV and Epstein-Barr virus. According to a later genetic analysis, donors in an Asian-associated ancestry cluster had fewer N-insertions in productive TCRs than the approximately 630-donor mean. Compared with equally common non-associated chains, HLA-associated TCR beta chains in a later analysis were more clonally expanded and had lower generation probabilities. In the study, about 150 TCR beta chains were listed as associated with cytomegalovirus. When HLA alleles, especially DR and DQ, strongly co-occurred, TCR associations were difficult to assign to individual alleles. In both the original and validation cohorts, the classifier was reported to diagnose cytomegalovirus status with high specificity and sensitivity. A cluster of highly shared sequence variants was judged likely to be a technical artifact of the sequencing pipeline. In this cohort, only TCR beta chains were sequenced, and detectable features were limited by the absence of alpha or paired-chain data. V-gene and J-gene trimming of TCR beta chains was associated with a missense DCLRE1C variant in a later genetic analysis, and the association was replicated in an independent cohort. The earlier analysis of 450 to 700 of the donors excluded 15 to 20 rarely observed V segments, including chromosome 9 orphons, because counts were too low. Because HLA typing was missing for some donors at each locus, association tests included only the typed subset. At a false discovery rate of 0.05, a later analysis linked around 17,000 TCR beta sequences to specific HLA alleles. Roughly uniform sequencing depth across donors was assumed in presence/absence analyses, although this assumption may not hold. CMV serostatus was the only immune exposure information available for the cohort. Correlated functional status among segregating V segments might reflect linkage disequilibrium, but an unknown experimental factor could not be ruled out. A later analysis found that most CMV-associated TCR beta chains appeared HLA-restricted, with HLA associations seemingly driven largely by CMV exposure. An earlier analysis of approximately 500 of the donors showed that most TCR beta V segments appeared in productive rearrangements either about 87% or about 30% of the time, which broadly matched IMGT annotations. In vitro tests confirmed that a few of the cytomegalovirus-associated TCR beta chains recognize cytomegalovirus antigens. According to a later analysis, TCR association rates differed among HLA loci, with DRB1 alleles showing the most associated TCRs and HLA-C alleles showing the fewest. A further reported finding was that TCR beta sequences accurately predicted the HLA-A and HLA-B alleles for most subjects in the first cohort. Across donors, most TCR sequences were observed very rarely, whereas some public TCRs were present in many individuals. The authors suggested that the approach could potentially be extended to other disease states and immunological phenotypes. The 87-base-pair reads could not distinguish some IMGT-functional V segments, including TRBV6-2 and TRBV6-3, so those segments were excluded.

The cohort comprised some 680 healthy bone marrow donors. Cohort members were all nominally healthy when sampled, although unrecorded immune exposures were likely present. The donor tested CMV seronegative and was one of the 352 seronegative cohort members. Each donor provided a peripheral blood sample, and peripheral blood mononuclear cells were used for TCR beta sequencing. Genomic DNA extraction from the blood cell samples was performed with the Qiagen DNeasy Blood Extraction Kit. This TCR was sampled from a man in his late teens or twenties in good health and CMV-seronegative. The V and J genes are TRBV10-2 and TRBJ2-3; TRBD2 is possibly the D segment (6 matching bases). The specimen sequenced was PBMCs. The CDR3 protein sequence reads: CASSEVAGWDTQYF. The bases are TGCGCCAGCAGTGAAGTGGCGGGATGGGATACGCAGTATTTT.